This TCR beta chain is drawn from a study of regulatory T cells in long-lasting Graves disease. The sample holds many counts of this clonotype. TCR beta libraries were built with iRepertoire HTBI primers and Arm-PCR of CDR3 regions. TCRdb redid the calling of the multiplex PCR reads with MiXCR, one entry per CDR3 protein. The sample records 350,000 to 500,000 distinct CDR3 sequences, 14% being singletons. Sample time point: newly diagnosed GD, antithyroid drugs for less than 3 months. From RNA extracted from PBMCs, the TCR library was made. After removal of 3 bases from V and 4 bases from J, the junction contained 4 bases not matched to a gene. The germline CDR1 and CDR2 sequences are SGHTA and FQGNSA. CDR3 size: 16 residues. These data also featured in a second study, about T cells in Graves' hyperthyroidism and ophthalmopathy. Per that study: Model-based prediction identified ophthalmopathy a median around 6.5 months prior to its onset.

The chain links TRBV7-2 to TRBJ2-3, with 13 bases that match TRBD2. The input for sequencing was peripheral blood mononuclear cells (PBMCs), taken at new diagnosis, from a patient treated with antithyroid drugs. The source is a woman aged 45-60 years with Graves disease. DNA of the CDR3: TGTGCCAGCAGCTTTCGACTAGCGGGGGGCCCAGATACGCAGTATTTT. This sequence encodes CASSFRLAGGPDTQYF.